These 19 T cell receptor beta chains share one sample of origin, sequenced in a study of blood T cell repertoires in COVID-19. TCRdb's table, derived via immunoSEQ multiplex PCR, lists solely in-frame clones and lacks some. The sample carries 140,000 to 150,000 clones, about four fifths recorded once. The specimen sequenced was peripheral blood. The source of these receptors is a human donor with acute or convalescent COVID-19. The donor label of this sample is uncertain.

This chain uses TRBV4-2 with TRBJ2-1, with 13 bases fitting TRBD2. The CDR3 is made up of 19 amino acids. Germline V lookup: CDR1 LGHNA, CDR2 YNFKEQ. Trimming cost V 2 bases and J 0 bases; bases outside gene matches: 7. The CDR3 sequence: CASSQHGLAGVGSYNEQFF. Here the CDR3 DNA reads TGTGCCAGCAGCCAACACGGACTAGCGGGGGTGGGCTCCTACAATGAGCAGTTCTTC.

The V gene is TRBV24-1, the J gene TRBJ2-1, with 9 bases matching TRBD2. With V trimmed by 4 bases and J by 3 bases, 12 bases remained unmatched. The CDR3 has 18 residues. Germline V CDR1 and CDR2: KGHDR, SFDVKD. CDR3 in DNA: TGTGCCACCAGTGACGTCCGGCAGCGGGGGGCTTTCTACAATGAGCAGTTCTTC. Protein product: CATSDVRQRGAFYNEQFF.

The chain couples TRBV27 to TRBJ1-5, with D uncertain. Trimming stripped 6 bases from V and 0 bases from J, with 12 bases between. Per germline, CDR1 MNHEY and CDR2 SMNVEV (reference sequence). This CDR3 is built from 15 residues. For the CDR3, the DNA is TGTGCCAGCAGCGCCGACTATTATAGCAATCAGCCCCAGCATTTT. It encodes CASSADYYSNQPQHF.

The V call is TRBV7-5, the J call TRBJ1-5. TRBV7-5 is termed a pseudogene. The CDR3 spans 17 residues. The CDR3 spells CVRSSPESRDSNQPQHF. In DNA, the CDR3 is TGTGTCAGAAGCTCCCCGGAGAGTCGAGATAGCAATCAGCCCCAGCATTTT.

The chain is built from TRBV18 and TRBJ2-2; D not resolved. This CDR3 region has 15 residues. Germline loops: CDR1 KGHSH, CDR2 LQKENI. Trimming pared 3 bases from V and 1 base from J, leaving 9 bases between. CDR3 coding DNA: TGTGCCAGCTCACCGACCGCAGGGAACACCGGGGAGCTGTTTTTT. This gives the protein CASSPTAGNTGELFF.

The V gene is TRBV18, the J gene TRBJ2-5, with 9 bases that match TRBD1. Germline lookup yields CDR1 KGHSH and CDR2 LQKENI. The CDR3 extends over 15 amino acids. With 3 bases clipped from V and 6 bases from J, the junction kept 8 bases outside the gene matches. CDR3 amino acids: CASSPGQGPGKTQYF. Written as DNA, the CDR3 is TGTGCCAGCTCACCGGGACAGGGCCCAGGGAAGACCCAGTACTTC.

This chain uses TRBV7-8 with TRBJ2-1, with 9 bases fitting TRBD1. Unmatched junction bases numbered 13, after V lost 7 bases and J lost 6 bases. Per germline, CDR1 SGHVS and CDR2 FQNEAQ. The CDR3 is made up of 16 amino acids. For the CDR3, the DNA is TGTGCCAGCAACCCCCCGGGGACAGGGACCCCCAATGAGCAGTTCTTC. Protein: CASNPPGTGTPNEQFF. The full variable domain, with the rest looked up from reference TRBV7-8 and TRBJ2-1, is GAGVSQSPRYKVAKRGQDVALRCDPISGHVSLFWYQQALGQGPEFLTYFQNEAQLDKSGLPSDRFFAERPEGSVSTLKIQRTQQEDSAVYLCASNPPGTGTPNEQFFGPGTRLTVL.

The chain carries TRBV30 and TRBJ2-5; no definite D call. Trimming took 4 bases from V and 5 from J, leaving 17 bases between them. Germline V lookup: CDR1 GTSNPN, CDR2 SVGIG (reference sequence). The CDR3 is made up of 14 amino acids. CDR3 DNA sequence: TGTGCCTGGACAAATGATCTCCGAGAGGAGACCCAGTACTTC. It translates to CAWTNDLREETQYF.

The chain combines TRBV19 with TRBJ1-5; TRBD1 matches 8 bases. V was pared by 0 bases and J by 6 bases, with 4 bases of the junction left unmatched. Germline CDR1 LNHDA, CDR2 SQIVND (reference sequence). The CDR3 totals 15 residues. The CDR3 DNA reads TGTGCCAGTAGTATAGAGGGCAGGGGGCGTCAGCCCCAGCATTTT. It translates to CASSIEGRGRQPQHF.

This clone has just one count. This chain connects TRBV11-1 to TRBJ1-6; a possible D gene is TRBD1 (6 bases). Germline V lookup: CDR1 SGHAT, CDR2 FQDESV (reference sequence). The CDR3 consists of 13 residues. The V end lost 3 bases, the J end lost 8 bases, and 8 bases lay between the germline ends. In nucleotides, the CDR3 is TGTGCCAGCAGCTTGCAGGGGTATTCACCCCTCCACTTT. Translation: CASSLQGYSPLHF.

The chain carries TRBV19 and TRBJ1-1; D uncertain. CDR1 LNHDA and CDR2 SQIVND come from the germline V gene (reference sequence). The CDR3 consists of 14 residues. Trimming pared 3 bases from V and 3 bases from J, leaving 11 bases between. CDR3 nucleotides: TGTGCCAGTAGTATGGGCGGGTTGGACACTGAAGCTTTCTTT. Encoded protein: CASSMGGLDTEAFF.

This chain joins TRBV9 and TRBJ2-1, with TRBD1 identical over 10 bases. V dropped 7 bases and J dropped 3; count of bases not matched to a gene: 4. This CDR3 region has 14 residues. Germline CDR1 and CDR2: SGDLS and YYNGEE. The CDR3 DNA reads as TGTGCCAGCTCCGGGACAGGGGACTACAATGAGCAGTTCTTC. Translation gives CASSGTGDYNEQFF.

Here the CDR3 DNA reads TGTGCCAGCAGCTTCGGACAGGGTGTGCAGCCCCAGCATTTT. Translating gives CASSFGQGVQPQHF. V is TRBV7-2 and J is TRBJ1-5; 8 bases map to TRBD1. V was pared by 3 bases and J by 7 bases, with 5 bases of the junction left unmatched. Germline-derived CDR1 and CDR2 are SGHTA and FQGNSA. The CDR3 consists of 14 residues.

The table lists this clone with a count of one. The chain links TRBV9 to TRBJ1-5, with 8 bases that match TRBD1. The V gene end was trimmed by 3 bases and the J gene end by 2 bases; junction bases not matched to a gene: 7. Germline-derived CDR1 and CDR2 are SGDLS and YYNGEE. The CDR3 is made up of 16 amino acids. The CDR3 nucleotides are TGTGCCAGCAGCGCGGGTGGACAGGGAGGCAATCAGCCCCAGCATTTT. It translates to CASSAGGQGGNQPQHF.

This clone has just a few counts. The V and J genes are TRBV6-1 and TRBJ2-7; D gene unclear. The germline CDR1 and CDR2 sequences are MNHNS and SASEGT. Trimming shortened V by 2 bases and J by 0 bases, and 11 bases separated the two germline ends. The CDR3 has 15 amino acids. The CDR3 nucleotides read TGTGCCAGCAGTGAAAATCCACAAAGCTCCTACGAGCAGTACTTC. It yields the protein CASSENPQSSYEQYF.

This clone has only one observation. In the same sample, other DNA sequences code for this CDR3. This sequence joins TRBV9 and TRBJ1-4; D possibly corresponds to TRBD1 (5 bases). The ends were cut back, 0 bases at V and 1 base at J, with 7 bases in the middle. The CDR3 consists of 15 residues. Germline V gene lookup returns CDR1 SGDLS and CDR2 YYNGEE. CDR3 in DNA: TGTGCCAGCAGCGTAGCGGGGGTAACTAATGAAAAACTGTTTTTT. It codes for CASSVAGVTNEKLFF.

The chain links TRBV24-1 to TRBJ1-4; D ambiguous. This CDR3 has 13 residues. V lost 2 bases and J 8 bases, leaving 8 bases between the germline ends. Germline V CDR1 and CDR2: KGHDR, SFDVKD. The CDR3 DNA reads TGTGCCACCAGTGATTATCTGGCAGAAAAACTGTTTTTT. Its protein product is CATSDYLAEKLFF.

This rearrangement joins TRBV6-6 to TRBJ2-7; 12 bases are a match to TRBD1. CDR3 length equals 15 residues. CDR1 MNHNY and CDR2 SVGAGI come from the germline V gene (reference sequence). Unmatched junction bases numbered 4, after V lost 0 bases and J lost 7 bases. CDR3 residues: CASSYSGQGAREQYF. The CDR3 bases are TGTGCCAGCAGTTACTCGGGACAGGGGGCTCGGGAGCAGTACTTC.

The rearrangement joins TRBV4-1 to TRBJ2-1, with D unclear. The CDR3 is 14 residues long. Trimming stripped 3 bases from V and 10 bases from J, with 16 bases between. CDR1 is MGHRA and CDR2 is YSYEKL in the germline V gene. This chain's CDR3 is CASSQDRVFGEQFF. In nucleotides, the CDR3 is TGCGCCAGCAGCCAGGATCGGGTCTTTGGGGAGCAGTTCTTC.